This T cell receptor (beta chain) is drawn from a study of shared clonotypes between healthy human individuals (dated by TCRdb to about 2020). Study-wide context: A couple of women and a few men aged 18 to 49 years were included in the cohort. For each donor, three plates each were used for CD4 naive and CD4 memory, two plates were used for CD8 naive, and one plate was used for CD8 memory. The study deeply sequenced blood TCR repertoires of about 5 healthy adults to estimate repertoire size and the extent of clonotype sharing between individuals. To increase sequencing depth and limit assay-specific biases, different laboratories used diverse techniques to prepare libraries and sequence TCR repertoires. Leukapheresis yielded between about 0.9 and 8.9 billion PBMCs per donor. Study-wide findings and limitations: Compared with non-shared clonotypes, clonotypes shared by all four sorted-subset donors had higher generation probabilities. Sharing across a few donors was observed for around 5% of naive CD4, less than 4% of naive CD8, roughly 2.4% of memory CD4, and approximately 0.41% of memory CD8 clonotypes. Pairwise subsampling led to the expectation that sequencing depth would affect the degree of clonotype sharing among donors. The small number of donors limited the genetic and exposure-history diversity represented. Naive subsets generally had larger estimated clonotype richness than memory subsets did. Only blood was sampled, and tissue TCR repertoires likely differ from those in blood. Rarefaction of sorted-subset datasets indicated incomplete sequencing despite the large sequencing depth.

This clone was recorded only once. Its antigen is not yet known. The sample holds no much larger clone one base away, and base qualities are not on file. The same CDR3 can be traced to other DNA sequences in this sample. The CDR3 spans 14 residues, from the cysteine through the phenylalanine. Here the CDR3 DNA is all that survives: 42 bases in frame from base 1. Looking up the germline V gene yields CDR1 SGHRS and CDR2 YFSETQ. After removal of 0 bases from V and 2 bases from J, the junction retains 1 base not matched to a gene. The donors were healthy, HIV-negative adults with no recently reported acute infections or vaccinations. Only Caucasian adults living in Nashville, Tennessee, USA were represented among the donors. CD4+ T cells were enriched by magnetic negative selection, after which naive cells were positively selected on CD45RA and the negative fraction was taken as the memory subset. After blood collection by leukapheresis, PBMCs were isolated using Ficoll-Histopaque density gradient centrifugation and then cryopreserved in the vapor phase of liquid nitrogen. Analytical flow cytometry was used to check the purity and quantity of every magnetically sorted T cell population. From each sorted fraction, genomic DNA was isolated and quantified by UV absorbance on a Nanodrop 2000c.

TCR CDR3 regions were amplified from genomic DNA by multiplex PCR using the deep immunoSEQ assay. Genomic DNA extracted from each cell subset was distributed evenly over all wells of several immunoSEQ 96-well plates, and each plate served as one replicate. For sorted subsets, approximately 0.2 ug of genomic DNA, equivalent to 25,000 to 35,000 T cell genomes, went into each replicate PCR. The purified libraries were quantified using a Qubit 3.0 fluorometer, sized with a Bioanalyzer 2100, and then quantified again using the KAPA Library Quantification kit. Every immunoSEQ 96-well plate was sequenced on a dedicated single-read 150-cycle Illumina NextSeq 550 flow cell. Per the authors' processing: Because the immunoSEQ output held only junctional sequences and lacked quality scores, the filtering could not match the filtering applied to full-length reads. Sequences were annotated with PyIR, a Python wrapper for IgBLAST v1.9, using IMGT germline references to assign V/J genes and CDR3. Reads were filtered out if the reads had weak V/J assignments (E-value above 1e-6), no CDR3, stop codons, out-of-frame junctions, or ambiguous translated residues. A V3J clonotype was defined by an identical inferred V gene, J gene, and CDR3 amino acid sequence. Percentage overlap between repertoires was calculated by dividing the number of shared unique clonotypes by the size of the smaller repertoire. Repertoire richness was assessed with RTK rarefaction, the Chao1 estimator, and Recon v2.1 estimates of unobserved clonotypes. Generation probabilities were computed with OLGA for all TCRbeta clonotypes obtained by the gDNA method from several donors. This is the immuneACCESS table as TCRdb keeps it, with only in-frame sequences that have V and J called. A part of the clones is gone; compared with another copy, unresolved V genes explain less than half, and the rest is unexplained. V and J calls and clone size are given by that table; D and trimming were obtained from the DNA. The sample records around 700,000 clones, around 72% of which are singletons. The leading ten clones occupy under 2% of the sample.

The source of this sequence is a woman aged 25 to 39 in good health. Material: memory CD4+ T cells sorted from blood. The cell subset or site label, read with the paper, signifies: CD45RA-negative fraction. The chain links TRBV5-1 with TRBJ2-5; 7 nucleotides in the junction match TRBD2. The CDR3 protein is CASSLGRGQETQYF. The bases read TGCGCCAGCAGCTTGGGGCGGGGGCAAGAGACCCAGTACTTC.